Sequencing of this T cell receptor (beta chain) was carried out in a study of T cell responses to AZD1222 COVID-19 vaccine. The study's findings and limits: At study baseline, merely six AZD1222 recipients were seropositive.

Germline CDR1 SGHVS, CDR2 FQNEAQ. V was trimmed by 5 bases and J by 6 bases, leaving 13 bases between them. CDR3 length equals 14 residues. Comments on this clone: Its specificity is not known.

Sequencing used immunoSEQ multiplex PCR; TCRdb keeps in-frame clones, though not all of them. Of roughly 150,000 clones in the sample, less than 95% were seen once. Sequences were derived from peripheral blood, sampled on day 0 of AZD1222 vaccination. This clonotype was obtained from an adult in good health. The gene calls are TRBV7-8 and TRBJ2-2, with D perhaps TRBD1 (6 bases). This chain's CDR3 is CASSQSTGPGELFF. CDR3 DNA sequence: TGTGCCAGCAGCCAGTCGACAGGCCCCGGGGAGCTGTTTTTT.